The 8 T cell receptor beta chains below come from one sample, sequenced in a study of radiotherapy plus CTLA-4 blockade in lung cancer. TCRdb's table, derived via immunoSEQ multiplex PCR, lists solely in-frame clones and lacks some. This table has around 82,000 clones, approximately 86% appearing once. The material was peripheral blood, obtained from a patient treated with radiotherapy plus ipilimumab. The source is a human donor with non-small cell lung cancer that progressed on radiotherapy plus ipilimumab.

CDR3 residues: CASSLAGSNSPLHF. The CDR3, as DNA: TGTGCCAGCAGCTTGGCTGGCAGTAATTCACCCCTCCACTTT. V and J are TRBV5-4 and TRBJ1-6; D not resolved. The CDR3 totals 14 residues. The V end was cut by 0 bases, the J end by 6 bases, with 7 bases between. CDR1 SGHNT and CDR2 YYREEE come from the germline V gene (reference sequence).

The rearrangement uses TRBV25-1 and TRBJ2-7; D gene ambiguous. V lost 3 bases and J lost 2, with 8 bases in between. The CDR3 runs to 13 residues. Germline-derived CDR1 and CDR2 are MGHDK and SYGVNS. The CDR3 is CASSDPRAYEQYF. CDR3 in DNA: TGTGCCAGCAGTGATCCCCGGGCCTACGAGCAGTACTTC.

In its sample, this clone was seen once. The chain is built from TRBV6-6 and TRBJ1-1; 7 bases are a match to TRBD1. V was clipped by 8 bases and J by 1 base; unmatched bases: 10. Germline CDR1 and CDR2: MNHNY and SVGAGI (reference sequence). The CDR3 is 15 residues long. CDR3 DNA sequence: TGTGCCAGCTATCGAACAGGGGTAGGGAACACTGAAGCTTTCTTT. Amino acid sequence: CASYRTGVGNTEAFF.

This chain uses TRBV19 with TRBJ1-2; 8 nucleotides align to TRBD1. Trimming at V came to 4 bases and at J to 2 bases, leaving 6 bases not matched to a gene. Germline CDR1 and CDR2: LNHDA and SQIVND (reference sequence). The CDR3 runs 15 residues. CDR3 DNA: TGTGCCAGTAGTAGTCCCGGGACAGGAAACTATGGCTACACCTTC. It yields the protein CASSSPGTGNYGYTF.

The rearrangement joins TRBV5-6 to TRBJ1-1, with 7 bases identical to TRBD1. The CDR3 extends over 15 amino acids. V gave up 0 bases and J gave up 4 bases; unmatched junction bases: 6. The germline V gene encodes CDR1 SGHDT and CDR2 YYEEEE. CDR3 DNA: TGTGCCAGCAGCTTGGACGACAGGGTTGGCACTGAAGCTTTCTTT. Translated, it gives CASSLDDRVGTEAFF.

This chain joins TRBV10-3 and TRBJ2-7, with TRBD2 as a possible D gene (5 bases). CDR1 and CDR2 from the germline V gene are ENHRY and SYGVKD. CDR3 length: 15 residues. V lost 5 bases, J lost 5 bases, and 19 bases lay in between. DNA of the CDR3: TGTGCCATCAGTTTACAAGGCAACCTCGGGGACGAGCAGTACTTC. The encoded protein is CAISLQGNLGDEQYF.

J is TRBJ1-5 and V is TRBV19; 7 bases align to TRBD1. The CDR3 sequence is 12 residues long. Germline V CDR1 and CDR2: LNHDA, SQIVND (reference sequence). Trimming cost V 6 bases and J 7 bases; bases outside gene matches: 3. CDR3 sequence reads: CASSDRAQPQHF. Written as DNA, the CDR3 is TGTGCCAGTAGCGACAGGGCGCAGCCCCAGCATTTT.

This rearrangement joins TRBV27 to TRBJ1-5; D might be TRBD1 (6 bases). Germline V gives CDR1 MNHEY, CDR2 SMNVEV (reference sequence). The CDR3 has 16 amino acids. V was trimmed by 4 bases and J by 2 bases, leaving 15 bases between them. This CDR3 is CASSSLGQRGNQPQHF. In nucleotides, the CDR3 is TGTGCCAGCAGTTCCCTCGGACAGAGGGGCAATCAGCCCCAGCATTTT.